One sample yielded the 18 T cell receptor beta chains listed below, sequenced in a study of cytomegalovirus exposure and HLA in healthy donors. PCR primers comprised 60 Vbeta and 13 Jbeta primers. The assay was immunoSEQ multiplex PCR, and TCRdb's table has in-frame clones only and misses some. Here the sample spans roughly 150,000 clones, about 85% being singletons. The source material was PBMCs. The receptors were gathered from a man younger than 45 in good health and CMV-seropositive.

This sequence joins TRBV4-1 and TRBJ1-2; 7 nucleotides match TRBD1. The CDR3 extends over 15 amino acids. CDR1 and CDR2 (germline): MGHRA, YSYEKL. V lost 0 bases, J lost 6 bases, and 7 bases stayed unmatched. CDR3 sequence reads: CASSQDEGARHGYTF. The CDR3 coding sequence is TGCGCCAGCAGCCAAGATGAGGGGGCGCGCCATGGCTACACCTTC.

Remarks on this clone: The sample holds other DNA sequences that translate to the same CDR3. This chain joins TRBV5-4 and TRBJ2-7; 7 bases map to TRBD1. CDR3 length: 15 residues. The germline CDR1 and CDR2 sequences are SGHNT and YYREEE (reference sequence). The V gene end was trimmed by 2 bases and the J gene end by 0 bases; junction bases not matched to a gene: 5. The CDR3 protein is CASSLGGQNSYEQYV. The DNA of the CDR3 is TGTGCCAGCAGCTTAGGGGGACAGAACTCCTACGAGCAGTACGTC.

The rearrangement links TRBV7-2 to TRBJ2-2; TRBD1 might be the D (6 bases). The V end lost 5 bases, the J end lost 6 bases, and 16 bases lay between the germline ends. Germline V gives CDR1 SGHTA, CDR2 FQGNSA. The CDR3 extends over 15 amino acids. In DNA, the CDR3 is TGTGCCAGCAGCCCCGGACAGCGCCCTTCCGGGGAGCTGTTTTTT. As protein: CASSPGQRPSGELFF.

The gene calls are TRBV4-1 and TRBJ1-6; 8 nucleotides match TRBD1. Trimming took 4 bases from V and 7 from J; bases not matched to a gene: 3. The CDR3 loop spans 14 amino acids. Germline loops: CDR1 MGHRA, CDR2 YSYEKL. The CDR3 DNA reads as TGCGCCAGCAGCCTCGGGACAGGCAATTCACCCCTCCACTTT. It encodes CASSLGTGNSPLHF.

The V gene is TRBV7-9, the J gene TRBJ2-3; a possible D gene is TRBD2 (5 bases). Trimming stripped 5 bases from V and 3 bases from J, with 9 bases between. The CDR3 runs 13 residues. Germline V gene lookup returns CDR1 SEHNR and CDR2 FQNEAQ (reference sequence). CDR3 nucleotides: TGTGCCAGCAGCCTCTCGGGGACAGATACGCAGTATTTT. Its protein is CASSLSGTDTQYF. The full variable domain, in which reference TRBV7-9 and TRBJ2-3 provide the parts outside the CDR3, is DTGVSQNPRHKITKRGQNVTFRCDPISEHNRLYWYRQTLGQGPEFLTYFQNEAQLEKSRLLSDRFSAERPKGSFSTLEIQRTEQGDSAMYLCASSLSGTDTQYFGPGTRLTVL.

V is TRBV5-4 and J is TRBJ2-3; 7 bases fit TRBD1. V gave up 4 bases and J gave up 4 bases; unmatched junction bases: 3. Germline assignment: CDR1 SGHNT and CDR2 YYREEE (reference sequence). This CDR3 has 13 residues. The DNA for the CDR3 is TGTGCCAGCAGCCACAGGGGCCCAGATACGCAGTATTTT. This codes for CASSHRGPDTQYF.

The rearrangement links TRBV14 to TRBJ2-1; a possible D gene is TRBD2 (5 bases). The CDR3 length is 15 residues. Germline-derived CDR1 and CDR2 are SGHDN and FVKESK. V dropped 2 bases and J dropped 7 bases, with 15 bases sitting between them. CDR3 amino acids: CASSQSSQSGNEQFF. The CDR3 DNA sequence: TGTGCCAGCAGCCAAAGTTCACAGTCGGGGAATGAGCAGTTCTTC.

The chain has TRBV2 and TRBJ2-7; TRBD2 might be the D (5 bases). V was shortened by 1 base and J by 10 bases, with 17 bases between the two germline ends. Germline CDR1 reads SNHLY; CDR2 reads FYNNEI. CDR3 length: 14 residues. CDR3 residues: CASSEDGRAGEQYF. The CDR3 nucleotides read TGTGCCAGCAGTGAAGATGGTAGGGCGGGTGAACAGTACTTC.

This sequence joins TRBV19 and TRBJ1-4, with 7 bases identical to TRBD1. Looked up from germline, CDR1 is LNHDA and CDR2 is SQIVND (reference sequence). CDR3 length: 15 residues. V trimming: 3 bases; J trimming: 5 bases; junction bases outside the gene matches: 6. The CDR3 region has the DNA TGTGCCAGTAGTATTAGACAGGGCCTGAATGAAAAACTGTTTTTT. Translating gives CASSIRQGLNEKLFF.

The V gene is TRBV6-5, the J gene TRBJ1-2; TRBD1 might be the D (5 bases). Trimming removed 0 bases at V and 5 bases at J, with 7 bases between. The CDR3 totals 13 residues. Per germline, CDR1 MNHEY and CDR2 SVGAGI. The CDR3 loop is CASSYSTGYGYTF. The CDR3 DNA reads TGTGCCAGCAGTTACTCAACAGGTTATGGCTACACCTTC.

The rearrangement links TRBV19 to TRBJ1-4; the match to TRBD1 covers 7 bases. CDR1 and CDR2 from the germline V gene are LNHDA and SQIVND (reference sequence). With 5 bases clipped from V and 4 bases from J, the junction kept 16 bases outside the gene matches. The CDR3 extends over 18 amino acids. DNA of the CDR3: TGTGCCAGTAGTGCCCACAGGGGCAAGCCTGACGATAATGAAAAACTGTTTTTT. It codes for CASSAHRGKPDDNEKLFF.

This clone showed up just once. The chain links TRBV2 to TRBJ1-2, with D tentatively TRBD1 (5 bases). The germline gives CDR1 SNHLY, CDR2 FYNNEI. V dropped 3 bases and J dropped 2 bases, with 10 bases sitting between them. There are 14 residues in the CDR3. The CDR3 sequence: CASSESGHNYGYTF. The DNA of the CDR3 is TGTGCCAGCAGTGAGTCAGGGCACAACTATGGCTACACCTTC.

The chain carries TRBV25-1 and TRBJ1-1; perhaps TRBD1 as D (6 bases). Germline CDR1 is MGHDK and CDR2 is SYGVNS. The CDR3 runs to 17 residues. V was clipped by 3 bases and J by 1 base, with 18 bases between them. In nucleotides, the CDR3 is TGTGCCAGCAGTGACCCCCTCCTCTTGGGGGCGAACACTGAAGCTTTCTTT. Protein: CASSDPLLLGANTEAFF.

The chain joins TRBV9 to TRBJ2-1, with TRBD2 matching 12 bases. Germline CDR1 is SGDLS and CDR2 is YYNGEE. The CDR3 length is 16 residues. The V segment lost 0 bases and the J segment 5 bases; nucleotides outside the gene matches: 3. The CDR3 nucleotides read TGTGCCAGCAGCGTAGAACTAGCGGGAGGTAACAATGAGCAGTTCTTC. This sequence encodes CASSVELAGGNNEQFF.

The gene calls are TRBV13 and TRBJ2-1; 11 bases map to TRBD2. Germline V CDR1 and CDR2: PRHDT, FYEKMQ (reference sequence). The CDR3 extends over 16 amino acids. V shed 2 bases and J 4 bases; nucleotides not matched to a gene: 4. CDR3 in DNA: TGTGCCAGCAGCTTAAGAACTAGCGGGGGTTACAATGAGCAGTTCTTC. Translated, it gives CASSLRTSGGYNEQFF.

The chain couples TRBV18 to TRBJ2-5; 7 bases line up with TRBD2. CDR3 size: 16 residues. Germline values: CDR1 KGHSH, CDR2 LQKENI. V was clipped by 3 bases and J by 5 bases; unmatched bases: 12. The CDR3 DNA is TGTGCCAGCTCACCCCTGGCGGGAGATTTTTGGGAGACCCAGTACTTC. Protein product: CASSPLAGDFWETQYF.

V and J are TRBV6-5 and TRBJ2-5; 8 bases align to TRBD2. The DNA matches TRBJ2-7 better at its end, which makes the J call doubtful. Germline V gives CDR1 MNHEY, CDR2 SVGAGI. The CDR3 has 15 amino acids. CDR3 DNA sequence: TGTGCCAGCCGGGAGGTAGCGGGACCAGGTTACGAGCAGTACTTC. Protein product: CASREVAGPGYEQYF.

This rearrangement joins TRBV6-1 to TRBJ1-2; D uncertain. The CDR3 runs to 13 residues. The V end was cut by 5 bases, the J end by 3 bases, with 10 bases between. Germline V gene sequence: CDR1 MNHNS, CDR2 SASEGT. The CDR3 nucleotides are TGTGCCAGCAGTCGGTCCGAGGACTATGGCTACACCTTC. Encoded protein: CASSRSEDYGYTF.